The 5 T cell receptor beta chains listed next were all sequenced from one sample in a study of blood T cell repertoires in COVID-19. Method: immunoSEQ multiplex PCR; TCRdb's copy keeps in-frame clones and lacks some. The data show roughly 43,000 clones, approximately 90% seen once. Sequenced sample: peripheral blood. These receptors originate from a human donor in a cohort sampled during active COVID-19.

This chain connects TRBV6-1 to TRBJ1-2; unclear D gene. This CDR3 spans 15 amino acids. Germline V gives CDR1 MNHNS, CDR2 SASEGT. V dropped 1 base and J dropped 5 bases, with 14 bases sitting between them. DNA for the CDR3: TGTGCCAGCAGTGAAGATGTGGGTGGAGGTTATGGCTACACCTTC. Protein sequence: CASSEDVGGGYGYTF.

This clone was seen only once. CDR3 DNA: TGTGCCAGCACCCAAGGGACAGGGGGAAACAATGAGCAGTTCTTC. As protein: CASTQGTGGNNEQFF. This rearrangement joins TRBV27 to TRBJ2-1; TRBD1 matches at 11 bases. This CDR3 is 15 amino acids long. The germline CDR1 and CDR2 sequences are MNHEY and SMNVEV (reference sequence). V lost 7 bases and J lost 5; bases outside the gene matches: 7.

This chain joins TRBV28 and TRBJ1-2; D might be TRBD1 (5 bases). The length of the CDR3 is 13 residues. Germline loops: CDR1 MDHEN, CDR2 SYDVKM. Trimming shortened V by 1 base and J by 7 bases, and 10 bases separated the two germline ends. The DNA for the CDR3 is TGTGCCAGCAGTTTATCAGGGCTAGGTGGCTACACCTTC. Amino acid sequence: CASSLSGLGGYTF.

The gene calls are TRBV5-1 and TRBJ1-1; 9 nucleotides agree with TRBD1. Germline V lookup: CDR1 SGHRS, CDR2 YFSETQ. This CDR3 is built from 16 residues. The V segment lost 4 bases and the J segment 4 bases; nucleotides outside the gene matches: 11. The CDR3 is CASSLGQGGPGTEAFF. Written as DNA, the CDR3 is TGCGCCAGCAGCCTGGGACAGGGAGGTCCAGGCACTGAAGCTTTCTTT.

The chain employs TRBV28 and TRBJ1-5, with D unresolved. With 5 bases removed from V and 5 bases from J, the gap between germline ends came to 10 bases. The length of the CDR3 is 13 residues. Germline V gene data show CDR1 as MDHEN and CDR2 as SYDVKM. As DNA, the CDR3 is TGTGCCAGCAGTCGAGGGCGATATCAGCCCCAGCATTTT. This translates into CASSRGRYQPQHF. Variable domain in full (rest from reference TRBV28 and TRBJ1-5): DVKVTQSSRYLVKRTGEKVFLECVQDMDHENMFWYRQDPGLGLRLIYFSYDVKMKEKGDIPEGYSVSREKKERFSLILESASTNQTSMYLCASSRGRYQPQHFGDGTRLSIL.